A selection of T cell receptor beta chains follows, all from one sample in a study of blood T cell repertoires in COVID-19. The protocol was immunoSEQ multiplex PCR, while the TCRdb copy is restricted to in-frame clones and leaves out a portion. The data show about 20,000 clones, approximately 90% seen once. Sequenced input: peripheral blood. Receptors were obtained from a woman aged 60-75 years with active COVID-19. Both conserved end residues are part of each CDR3. The D gene is left open where the match is weak. Size values are once, few and many counts, or a class for expanded clones, and some rows have none.

D,V,size,length,J,DNA,CDR3
NA,TRBV18,NA,17,TRBJ1-3,TGTGCCAGCTCATTTTCCCCGGGGATAGCGTCGGGAAACACCATATATTTT,CASSFSPGIASGNTIYF
TRBD2,TRBV18,NA,17,TRBJ2-2,TGTGCCAGCTCACCCCTCGGGGGGGCTTCGAACACCGGGGAGCTGTTTTTT,CASSPLGGASNTGELFF
NA,TRBV7-2,NA,13,TRBJ1-1,TGTGCCAGCCAAAGGCATCAGGACACTGAAGCTTTCTTT,CASQRHQDTEAFF
TRBD1,TRBV29-1,NA,12,TRBJ1-1,TGCAGCGTTGCCCAGGGGGGCACTGAAGCTTTCTTT,CSVAQGGTEAFF
NA,TRBV4-1,NA,16,TRBJ1-4,TGCGCCAGCAGCGAAAGGGGAGGGGCCTTCAATGAAAAACTGTTTTTT,CASSERGGAFNEKLFF
NA,TRBV6-5,once,13,TRBJ2-7,TGTGCCAGCAGTCGTGGGAGGAACTACGAGCAGTACTTC,CASSRGRNYEQYF
NA,TRBV19,once,16,TRBJ1-4,TGTGCCAGTAGTAGAGAAACTCAGGGTCTAGGTGAAAAACTGTTTTTT,CASSRETQGLGEKLFF
NA,TRBV10-3,NA,13,TRBJ1-5,TGTGCCATCGGCCAGGGCGACGATCAGCCCCAGCATTTT,CAIGQGDDQPQHF
NA,TRBV27,NA,14,TRBJ1-5,TGTGCCAGCAGTTTAAGAGTTAGCAATCAGCCCCAGCATTTT,CASSLRVSNQPQHF
NA,TRBV18,NA,13,TRBJ2-7,TGTGCCAGCTCACCAGCAGGGACCTACGAGCAGTACTTC,CASSPAGTYEQYF
TRBD2,TRBV6-5,NA,15,TRBJ2-7,TGTGCCAGCAGTTACTCGAGGGGACTACCCTACGAGCAGTACTTC,CASSYSRGLPYEQYF
TRBD1,TRBV5-4,NA,15,TRBJ2-1,TGTGCCAGCAGCTCCGGACAGGGAGAGTACAATGAGCAGTTCTTC,CASSSGQGEYNEQFF
NA,TRBV29-1,NA,15,TRBJ2-1,TGCAGCGTGCACAGAACAGGGATTAAGAACAATGAGCAGTTCTTC,CSVHRTGIKNNEQFF
NA,TRBV2,NA,13,TRBJ1-2,TGTGCCAGCAGACAGGGCCCTAACTATGGCTACACCTTC,CASRQGPNYGYTF
NA,TRBV6-5,NA,13,TRBJ1-5,TGTGCCAGCATAAAACAGAATAATCAGCCCCAGCATTTT,CASIKQNNQPQHF
NA,TRBV10-3,NA,16,TRBJ2-2,TGTGCCATCAGTGATAGGGGCAGAGTGAACACCGGGGAGCTGTTTTTT,CAISDRGRVNTGELFF
NA,TRBV29-1,NA,11,TRBJ1-1,TGCAGCGTTGGACAGGATCCCGAAGCTTTCTTT,CSVGQDPEAFF
TRBD2,TRBV3-1/TRBV3-2,NA,16,TRBJ2-1,TGTGCCAGCAGCCCTCAGGCTAGCGGGAGGGGGAATGAGCAGTTCTTC,CASSPQASGRGNEQFF
NA,TRBV5-1,NA,15,TRBJ1-1,TGCGCCAGCAGCTTGGATTTAAATAAAAACACTGAAGCTTTCTTT,CASSLDLNKNTEAFF
TRBD2,TRBV7-8,NA,16,TRBJ2-1,TGTGCCAGCAGCTTCTCAGCGGGGGAAAATTACAATGAGCAGTTCTTC,CASSFSAGENYNEQFF
NA,TRBV6-5,NA,13,TRBJ1-2,TGTGCCAGCAGTTCAGGGTTTAACTATGGCTACACCTTC,CASSSGFNYGYTF
NA,TRBV2,NA,14,TRBJ2-3,TGTGCCAGCAAGGTCACAGCTAGCACAGATACGCAGTATTTT,CASKVTASTDTQYF
NA,TRBV6-5,NA,15,TRBJ2-6,TGTGCCAGCAGCCGCACAGGGCCTGGGGCCAACGTCCTGACTTTC,CASSRTGPGANVLTF
NA,TRBV6-4,NA,14,TRBJ1-6,TGTGCCAGCAGTGACGAGGTGGCAAATTCACCCCTCCACTTT,CASSDEVANSPLHF
TRBD1,TRBV2,NA,15,TRBJ2-7,TGTGCCAGCGGTGAGGGACAGGGAGCGCCCTACGAGCAGTACTTC,CASGEGQGAPYEQYF
TRBD2,TRBV29-1,NA,11,TRBJ2-1,TGCAGCGGGACTAGTTCCGATGAGCAGTTCTTC,CSGTSSDEQFF
NA,TRBV12-5,NA,14,TRBJ2-3,TGTGCTAGTGGTTCATCGGGGACTACAGATACGCAGTATTTT,CASGSSGTTDTQYF
TRBD1,TRBV6-5,few,13,TRBJ1-2,TGTGCCAGCAGGGTAGGGGGCTCCTATGGCTACACCTTC,CASRVGGSYGYTF
NA,TRBV21-1,once,15,TRBJ2-3,TGTGCCAGCAGGGGGACTAGCGGGGGCACAGATACGCAGTATTTT,CASRGTSGGTDTQYF
NA,TRBV9,NA,16,TRBJ2-2,TGTGCCAGCAGCGTCAGGGCAAGCTCGAACACCGGGGAGCTGTTTTTT,CASSVRASSNTGELFF
NA,TRBV5-6,NA,13,TRBJ2-7,TGTGCCAGCTCGGGATCACGAGCGGGCGAGCAGTACTTC,CASSGSRAGEQYF
NA,TRBV11-2,NA,14,TRBJ1-2,TGTGCCAGCAGCTTTCGGGGGGGGAGAGATGGCTACACCTTC,CASSFRGGRDGYTF
NA,TRBV13,NA,12,TRBJ2-1,TGTGCCAGCAGCTTAGGTCGGGGTGAGCAGTTCTTC,CASSLGRGEQFF
NA,TRBV6-6,NA,13,TRBJ2-2,TGTGCCAGCACTCCCCTTAACACCGGGGAGCTGTTTTTT,CASTPLNTGELFF
NA,TRBV9,once,14,TRBJ1-1,TGTGCCAGCAGCGTAGCTATGAAGAACACTGAAGCTTTCTTT,CASSVAMKNTEAFF
TRBD2,TRBV11-2,once,16,TRBJ2-7,TGTGCCAGCAGCTCCCAGCCGGGACTAGCGGGGGTCGAGCAGTACTTC,CASSSQPGLAGVEQYF
TRBD2,TRBV18,NA,16,TRBJ2-3,TGTGCCAGCTCACCCCTCGGGACTAGCGGGGCAGATACGCAGTATTTT,CASSPLGTSGADTQYF
NA,TRBV19,NA,14,TRBJ2-1,TGTGCCAGTAGTAGTGGGACTTCCTACAATGAGCAGTTCTTC,CASSSGTSYNEQFF
NA,TRBV5-1,NA,15,TRBJ2-7,TGCGCCAGCAGCTTGCTTGCAGGGGCCCCCTACGAGCAGTACTTC,CASSLLAGAPYEQYF
TRBD1,TRBV9,NA,16,TRBJ2-2,TGTGCCAGCAGCGTAGGGGACAGAGCGTTCACCGGGGAGCTGTTTTTT,CASSVGDRAFTGELFF
TRBD2,TRBV5-1,NA,16,TRBJ2-1,TGCGCCAGCAGCTTGGTGGCTAGCGGGGGTTACAATGAGCAGTTCTTC,CASSLVASGGYNEQFF
TRBD2,TRBV3-1/TRBV3-2,NA,17,TRBJ2-3,TGTGCCAGCAGCCGCAGAGGCGCGGGGGGATCGGTAGATACGCAGTATTTT,CASSRRGAGGSVDTQYF
NA,TRBV25-1,NA,12,TRBJ2-5,TGTGCCAGCAGCCTTACCCGGGAGACCCAGTACTTC,CASSLTRETQYF
TRBD2,TRBV29-1,NA,13,TRBJ2-5,TGCAGCGTTGAGATAGCCGGGGGGGAGACCCAGTACTTC,CSVEIAGGETQYF
NA,TRBV19,once,14,TRBJ1-1,TGTGCCAGTAGTCTGCGGGGAGGTAACACTGAAGCTTTCTTT,CASSLRGGNTEAFF
TRBD2,TRBV2,NA,16,TRBJ2-7,TGTGCCAGCAGTGAAGCGCGGGGACTAGCGGGGGACGAGCAGTACTTC,CASSEARGLAGDEQYF
NA,TRBV6-2/TRBV6-3,NA,14,TRBJ1-1,TGTGCCAGCAGTTACCTGGTGGCAAAAACTGAAGCTTTCTTT,CASSYLVAKTEAFF
TRBD1,TRBV7-2,NA,13,TRBJ2-7,TGTGCGGAGCGGGACAGGGGCTCCTACGAGCAGTACTTC,CAERDRGSYEQYF
NA,TRBV19,NA,15,TRBJ1-2,TGTGCCAGTAGTATGGCCCCGGGGGCTAACTATGGCTACACCTTC,CASSMAPGANYGYTF
TRBD1,TRBV9,NA,16,TRBJ1-1,TGTGCCAGCAGCGTAGGGGACAGGGGGCGCGACACTGAAGCTTTCTTT,CASSVGDRGRDTEAFF
TRBD1,TRBV5-1,NA,16,TRBJ2-2,TGCGCCAGCAGCTTGACCGGGACAGGATTCACCGGGGAGCTGTTTTTT,CASSLTGTGFTGELFF
TRBD1,TRBV2,NA,14,TRBJ1-1,TGTGCCAGCACCCGACAGGGGCCGCGAACTGAAGCTTTCTTT,CASTRQGPRTEAFF
NA,TRBV6-1,NA,13,TRBJ1-5,TGTGCCAGCAGTGAAACCAGGGGTCAGCCCCAGCATTTT,CASSETRGQPQHF
TRBD1,TRBV7-2,NA,16,TRBJ1-2,TGTGCCAGCAGCCCCTCATCAGGGGGCACGGGCTATGGCTACACCTTC,CASSPSSGGTGYGYTF
TRBD1,TRBV2,NA,15,TRBJ1-2,TGTGCCAGCAGTTTCCGTGGGACAGGTCTCTATGGCTACACCTTC,CASSFRGTGLYGYTF
TRBD2,TRBV9,NA,13,TRBJ2-7,TGTGCCAGCAGCGTAGGACTAGCCCACGAGCAGTACTTC,CASSVGLAHEQYF
NA,TRBV19,once,15,TRBJ1-6,TGTGCCAGTAGTTCCACGGGACACAAAAATTCACCCCTCCACTTT,CASSSTGHKNSPLHF
TRBD2,TRBV18,once,22,TRBJ2-7,TGTGCCAGCTCACCTTTAGCCCCTTTTCCGGGACTAGCGGGGGAAGGGTTACCCGAGCAGTACTTC,CASSPLAPFPGLAGEGLPEQYF
NA,TRBV27,NA,16,TRBJ1-6,TGTGCCAGCAGTAAGATGGACGGACTAGCTTCTTCACCCCTCCACTTT,CASSKMDGLASSPLHF